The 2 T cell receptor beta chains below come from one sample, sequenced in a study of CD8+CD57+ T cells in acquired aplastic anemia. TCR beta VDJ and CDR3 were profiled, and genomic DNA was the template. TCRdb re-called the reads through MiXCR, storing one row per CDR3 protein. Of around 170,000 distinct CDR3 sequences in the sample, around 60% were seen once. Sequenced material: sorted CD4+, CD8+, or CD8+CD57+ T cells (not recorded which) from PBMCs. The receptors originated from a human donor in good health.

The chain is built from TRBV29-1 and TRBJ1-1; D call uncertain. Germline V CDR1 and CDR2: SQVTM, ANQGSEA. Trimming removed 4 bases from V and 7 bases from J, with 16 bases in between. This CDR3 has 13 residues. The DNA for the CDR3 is TGCAGCGTTGCCAAGCATTCCGGAGTTGAAGCTTTCTTT. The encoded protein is CSVAKHSGVEAFF.

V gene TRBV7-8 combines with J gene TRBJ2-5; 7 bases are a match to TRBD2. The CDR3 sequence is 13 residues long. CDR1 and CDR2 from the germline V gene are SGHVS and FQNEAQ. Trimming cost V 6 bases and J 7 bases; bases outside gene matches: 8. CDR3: CASSREVAWTQYF. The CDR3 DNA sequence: TGTGCCAGCAGTCGGGAGGTAGCATGGACCCAGTACTTC.